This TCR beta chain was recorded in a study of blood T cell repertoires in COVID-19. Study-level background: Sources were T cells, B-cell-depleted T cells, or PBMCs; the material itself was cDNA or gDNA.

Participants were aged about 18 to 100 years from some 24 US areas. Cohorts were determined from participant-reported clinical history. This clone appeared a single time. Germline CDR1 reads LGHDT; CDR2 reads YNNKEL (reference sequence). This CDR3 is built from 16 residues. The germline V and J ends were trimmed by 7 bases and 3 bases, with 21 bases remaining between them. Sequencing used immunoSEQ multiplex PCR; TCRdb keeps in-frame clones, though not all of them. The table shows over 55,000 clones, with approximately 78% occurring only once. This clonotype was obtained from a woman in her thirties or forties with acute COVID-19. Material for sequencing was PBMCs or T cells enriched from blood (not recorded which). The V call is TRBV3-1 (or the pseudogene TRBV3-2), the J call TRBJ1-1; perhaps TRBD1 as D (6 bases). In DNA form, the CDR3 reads TGTGCCAGCACCCGATCATCCAGGGGCGCATACACTGAAGCTTTCTTT. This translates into CASTRSSRGAYTEAFF.